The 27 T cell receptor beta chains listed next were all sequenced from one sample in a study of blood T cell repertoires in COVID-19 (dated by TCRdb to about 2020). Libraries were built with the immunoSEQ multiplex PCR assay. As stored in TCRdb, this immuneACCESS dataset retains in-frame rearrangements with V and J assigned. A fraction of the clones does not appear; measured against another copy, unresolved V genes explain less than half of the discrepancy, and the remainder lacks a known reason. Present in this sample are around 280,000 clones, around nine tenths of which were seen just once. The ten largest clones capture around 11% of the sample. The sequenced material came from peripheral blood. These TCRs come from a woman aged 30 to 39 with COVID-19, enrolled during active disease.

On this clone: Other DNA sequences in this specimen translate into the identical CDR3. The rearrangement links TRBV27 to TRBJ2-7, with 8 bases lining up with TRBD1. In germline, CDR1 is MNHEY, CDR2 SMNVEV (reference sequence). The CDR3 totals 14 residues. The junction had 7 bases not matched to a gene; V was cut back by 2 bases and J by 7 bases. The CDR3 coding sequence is TGTGCCAGCAGTTTAAGGCAGGGGGCGGGTGAGCAGTACTTC. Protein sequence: CASSLRQGAGEQYF.

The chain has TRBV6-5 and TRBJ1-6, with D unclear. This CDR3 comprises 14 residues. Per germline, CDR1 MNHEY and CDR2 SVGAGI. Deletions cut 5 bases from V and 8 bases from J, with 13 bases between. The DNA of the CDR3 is TGTGCCAGCAGTCAGGACGGGAGGGATTCACCCCTCCACTTT. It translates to CASSQDGRDSPLHF.

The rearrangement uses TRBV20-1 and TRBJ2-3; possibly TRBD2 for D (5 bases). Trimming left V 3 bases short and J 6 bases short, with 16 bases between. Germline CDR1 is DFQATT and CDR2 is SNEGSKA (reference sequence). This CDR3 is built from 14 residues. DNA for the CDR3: TGCAGTGCTAGTCGGTGGGCGAGAGGGGATACGCAGTATTTT. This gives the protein CSASRWARGDTQYF.

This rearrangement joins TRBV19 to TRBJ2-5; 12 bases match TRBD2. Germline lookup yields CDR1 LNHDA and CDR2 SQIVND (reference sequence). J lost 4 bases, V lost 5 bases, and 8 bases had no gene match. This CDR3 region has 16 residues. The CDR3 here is CASSGRLAGDPETQYF. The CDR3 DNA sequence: TGTGCCAGTAGTGGCAGACTAGCGGGAGATCCAGAGACCCAGTACTTC. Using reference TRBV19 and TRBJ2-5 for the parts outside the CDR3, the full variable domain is DGGITQSPKYLFRKEGQNVTLSCEQNLNHDAMYWYRQDPGQGLRLIYYSQIVNDFQKGDIAEGYSVSREKKESFPLTVTSAQKNPTAFYLCASSGRLAGDPETQYFGPGTRLLVL.

The CDR3 DNA is TGTGCCAGTAGTATTGAGGGTTCGGGGAGTACTGAAGCTTTCTTT. Residues: CASSIEGSGSTEAFF. The J gene is TRBJ1-1, the V gene TRBV19, with D hard to call. Looked up from germline, CDR1 is LNHDA and CDR2 is SQIVND (reference sequence). The CDR3 loop spans 15 amino acids. Between the trimmed V and J ends, which lost 3 bases and 5 bases, there was a span of 16 bases.

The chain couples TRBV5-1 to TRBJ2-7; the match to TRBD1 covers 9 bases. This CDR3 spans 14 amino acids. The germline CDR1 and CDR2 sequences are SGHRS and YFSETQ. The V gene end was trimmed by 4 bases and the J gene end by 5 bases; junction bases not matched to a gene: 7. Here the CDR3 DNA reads TGCGCCAGCAGCCCCGGGACAGGGAGCAACGAGCAGTACTTC. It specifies CASSPGTGSNEQYF.

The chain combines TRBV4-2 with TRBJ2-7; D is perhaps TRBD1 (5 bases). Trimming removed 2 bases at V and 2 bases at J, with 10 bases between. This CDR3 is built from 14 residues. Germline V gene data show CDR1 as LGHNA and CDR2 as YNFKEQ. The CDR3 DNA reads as TGTGCCAGCAGCCAACCACAGGAACCCTACGAGCAGTACTTC. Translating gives CASSQPQEPYEQYF.

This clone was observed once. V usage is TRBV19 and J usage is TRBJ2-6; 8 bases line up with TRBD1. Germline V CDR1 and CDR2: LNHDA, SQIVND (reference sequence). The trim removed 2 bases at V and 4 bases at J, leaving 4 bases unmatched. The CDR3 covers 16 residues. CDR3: CASSILQGDGANVLTF. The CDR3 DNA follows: TGTGCCAGTAGTATACTACAGGGGGACGGGGCCAACGTCCTGACTTTC.

CDR3 DNA: TGCAGTGCTAGTTTCACACTAGGCGGCACAGATACGCAGTATTTT. Translation gives CSASFTLGGTDTQYF. The chain has TRBV20-1 and TRBJ2-3; the D gene is possibly TRBD2 (5 bases). V lost 3 bases, J lost 1 base, and 14 bases lay in between. This CDR3 region has 15 residues. The germline V gene has CDR1 DFQATT and CDR2 SNEGSKA (reference sequence).

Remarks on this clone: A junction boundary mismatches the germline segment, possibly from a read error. The CDR3 sequence: CASSYSMEGSRSDF. The CDR3 DNA reads TGTGCCAGCAGTTACTCGATGGAGGGATCGAGGTCGGACTTC. The chain combines TRBV6-6 with TRBJ2-5, with a tentative D call TRBD2 (6 bases). The V gene's germline CDR1 is MNHNY and CDR2 SVGAGI (reference sequence). This CDR3 has 14 amino acids.

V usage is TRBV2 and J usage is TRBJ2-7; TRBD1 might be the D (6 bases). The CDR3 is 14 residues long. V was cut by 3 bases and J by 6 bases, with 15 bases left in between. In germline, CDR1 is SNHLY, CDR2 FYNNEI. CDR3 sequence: CASSDPRQGGEQYF. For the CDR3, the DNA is TGTGCCAGCAGTGACCCGAGACAAGGGGGCGAGCAGTACTTC.

The CDR3 reads CASSESWTAYGYTF. CDR3 in DNA: TGTGCCAGCAGTGAATCATGGACAGCCTATGGCTACACCTTC. The gene calls are TRBV2 and TRBJ1-2; D perhaps matches TRBD1 (6 bases). V shed 2 bases and J shed 4 bases, with 11 bases lying between them. The CDR3 totals 14 residues. Germline CDR1 SNHLY, CDR2 FYNNEI.

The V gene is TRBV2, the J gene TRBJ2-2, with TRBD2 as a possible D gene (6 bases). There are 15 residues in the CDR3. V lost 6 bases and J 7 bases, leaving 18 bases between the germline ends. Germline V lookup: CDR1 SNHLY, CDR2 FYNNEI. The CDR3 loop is CASRRDSTRGGELFF. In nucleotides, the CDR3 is TGTGCCAGCAGACGGGACTCGACTAGGGGCGGGGAGCTGTTTTTT.

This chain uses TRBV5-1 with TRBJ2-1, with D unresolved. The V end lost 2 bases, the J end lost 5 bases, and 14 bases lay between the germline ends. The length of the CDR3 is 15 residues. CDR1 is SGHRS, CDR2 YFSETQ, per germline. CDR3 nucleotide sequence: TGCGCCAGCAGCTTTGATCTAGGTGTTAACAATGAGCAGTTCTTC. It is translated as CASSFDLGVNNEQFF.

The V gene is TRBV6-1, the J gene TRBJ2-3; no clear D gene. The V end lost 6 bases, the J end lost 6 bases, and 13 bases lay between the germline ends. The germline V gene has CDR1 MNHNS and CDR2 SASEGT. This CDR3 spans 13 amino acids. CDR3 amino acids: CASSHSFLDTQYF. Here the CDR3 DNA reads TGTGCCAGCAGCCACTCATTTTTGGATACGCAGTATTTT.

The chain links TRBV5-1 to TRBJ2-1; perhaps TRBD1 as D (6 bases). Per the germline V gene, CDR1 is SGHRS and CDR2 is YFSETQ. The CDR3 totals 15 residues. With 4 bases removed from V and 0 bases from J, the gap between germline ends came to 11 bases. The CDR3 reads CASSPEGGSYNEQFF. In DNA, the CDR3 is TGCGCCAGCAGCCCGGAAGGGGGCTCCTACAATGAGCAGTTCTTC. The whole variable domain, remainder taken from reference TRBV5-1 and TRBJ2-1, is KAGVTQTPRYLIKTRGQQVTLSCSPISGHRSVSWYQQTPGQGLQFLFEYFSETQRNKGNFPGRFSGRQFSNSRSEMNVSTLELGDSALYLCASSPEGGSYNEQFFGPGTRLTVL.

The CDR3 coding sequence is TGTGCCAGCAGCTTCTTAAGGGGCGAGAACACTGAAGCTTTCTTT. This sequence encodes CASSFLRGENTEAFF. V and J are TRBV7-2 and TRBJ1-1, with D possibly TRBD1 on 5 matching bases. The CDR3 runs 15 residues. V was clipped by 3 bases and J by 1 base, with 12 bases between them. Per the germline V gene, CDR1 is SGHTA and CDR2 is FQGNSA.

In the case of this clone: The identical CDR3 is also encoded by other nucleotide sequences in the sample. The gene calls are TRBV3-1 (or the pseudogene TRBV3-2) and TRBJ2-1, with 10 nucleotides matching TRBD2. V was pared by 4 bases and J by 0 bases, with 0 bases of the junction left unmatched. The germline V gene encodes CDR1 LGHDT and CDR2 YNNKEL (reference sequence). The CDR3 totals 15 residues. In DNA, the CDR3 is TGTGCCAGCAGCCGGACTAGCGGCTCCTACAATGAGCAGTTCTTC. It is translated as CASSRTSGSYNEQFF.

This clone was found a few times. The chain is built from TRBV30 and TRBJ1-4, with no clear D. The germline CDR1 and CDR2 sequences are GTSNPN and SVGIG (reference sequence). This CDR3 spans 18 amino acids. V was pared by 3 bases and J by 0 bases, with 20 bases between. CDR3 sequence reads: CAWSGRAQGSATNEKLFF. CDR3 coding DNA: TGTGCCTGGAGCGGGAGGGCACAAGGATCTGCAACTAATGAAAAACTGTTTTTT. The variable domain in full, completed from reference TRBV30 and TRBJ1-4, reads SQTIHQWPATLVQPVGSPLSLECTVEGTSNPNLYWYRQAAGRGLQLLFYSVGIGQISSEVPQNLSASRPQDRQFILSSKKLLLSDSGFYLCAWSGRAQGSATNEKLFFGSGTQLSVL.

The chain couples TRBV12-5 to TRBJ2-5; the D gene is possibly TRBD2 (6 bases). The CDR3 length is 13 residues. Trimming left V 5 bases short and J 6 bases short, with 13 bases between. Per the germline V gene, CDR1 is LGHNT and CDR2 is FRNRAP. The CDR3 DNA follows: TGTGCTAGTGGTCCCGACGGGGGAAAGACCCAGTACTTC. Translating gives CASGPDGGKTQYF.

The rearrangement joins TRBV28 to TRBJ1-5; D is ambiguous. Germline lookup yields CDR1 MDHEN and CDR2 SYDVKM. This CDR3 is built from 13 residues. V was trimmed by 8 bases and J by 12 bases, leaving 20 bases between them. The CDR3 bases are TGTGCCAGCCTCACGGGGAGGGCCCTGGGCCAGCATTTT. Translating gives CASLTGRALGQHF.

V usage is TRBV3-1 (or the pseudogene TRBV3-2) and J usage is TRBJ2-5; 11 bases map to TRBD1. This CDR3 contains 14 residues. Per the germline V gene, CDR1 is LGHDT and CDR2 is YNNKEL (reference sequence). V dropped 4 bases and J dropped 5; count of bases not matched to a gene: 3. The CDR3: CASSLGTGGETQYF. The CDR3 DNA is TGTGCCAGCAGCCTGGGGACAGGGGGGGAGACCCAGTACTTC.

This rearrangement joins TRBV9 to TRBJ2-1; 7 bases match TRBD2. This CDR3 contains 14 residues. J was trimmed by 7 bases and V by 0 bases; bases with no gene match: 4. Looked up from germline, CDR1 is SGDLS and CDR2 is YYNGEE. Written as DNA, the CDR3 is TGTGCCAGCAGCGTAGCTAATAGCGGGAATGAGCAGTTCTTC. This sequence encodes CASSVANSGNEQFF.

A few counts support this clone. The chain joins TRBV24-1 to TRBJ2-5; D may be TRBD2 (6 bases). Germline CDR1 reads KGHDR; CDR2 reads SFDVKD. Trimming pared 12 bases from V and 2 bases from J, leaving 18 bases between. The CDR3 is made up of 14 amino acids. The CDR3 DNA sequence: TGTGCCGTCGGAGGGTGGCGGGGACAAGAGACCCAGTACTTC. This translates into CAVGGWRGQETQYF.

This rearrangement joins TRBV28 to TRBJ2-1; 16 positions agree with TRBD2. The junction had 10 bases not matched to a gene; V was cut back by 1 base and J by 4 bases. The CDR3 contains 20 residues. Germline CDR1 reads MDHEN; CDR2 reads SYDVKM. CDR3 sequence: CASSLSGTSGRALEYNEQFF. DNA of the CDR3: TGTGCCAGCAGTTTATCCGGGACTAGCGGGAGGGCCCTAGAGTACAATGAGCAGTTCTTC.

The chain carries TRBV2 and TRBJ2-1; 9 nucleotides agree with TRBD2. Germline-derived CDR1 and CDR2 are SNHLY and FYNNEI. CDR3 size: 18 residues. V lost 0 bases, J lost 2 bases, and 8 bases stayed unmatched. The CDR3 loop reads CASSEASGSYSPYNEQFF. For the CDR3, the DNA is TGTGCCAGCAGTGAAGCTAGCGGGAGTTACAGCCCCTACAATGAGCAGTTCTTC.

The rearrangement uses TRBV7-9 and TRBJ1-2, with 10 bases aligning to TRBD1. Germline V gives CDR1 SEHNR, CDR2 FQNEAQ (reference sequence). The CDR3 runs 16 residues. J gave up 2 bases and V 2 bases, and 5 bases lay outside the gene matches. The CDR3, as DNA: TGTGCCAGCAGCTTAAGGGGACAGGGGTCCAACTATGGCTACACCTTC. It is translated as CASSLRGQGSNYGYTF. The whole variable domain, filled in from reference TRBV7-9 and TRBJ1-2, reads DTGVSQNPRHKITKRGQNVTFRCDPISEHNRLYWYRQTLGQGPEFLTYFQNEAQLEKSRLLSDRFSAERPKGSFSTLEIQRTEQGDSAMYLCASSLRGQGSNYGYTFGSGTRLTVV.